This note documents a single T cell receptor beta chain sequence. Its antigen is currently unknown. The data stem from a study of cytomegalovirus exposure and HLA in healthy donors. Study at large: Counted in an early data release were about 86 million unique TCRs from HLA-typed donors. Study results and caveats: It was 164 TCR beta chains that were listed as cytomegalovirus-associated.

J gave up 6 bases and V 6 bases, and 8 bases lay outside the gene matches. CDR3 length: 15 residues. CDR1 and CDR2 (germline): MDHEN, SYDVKM. The PCR contained 60 Vbeta and 13 Jbeta primers. How the authors handled the data: Some 80 million unique TCR beta chains, 9.5 million to 14 million shared, were counted in a later analysis. Profiled with immunoSEQ multiplex PCR; TCRdb holds only in-frame clones, not every one. The D gene and trimming were derived from the DNA, and the V and J assignments and clone size from that table. The repertoire holds about 200,000 clones, almost 85% seen once, with approximately 2.4% in the top ten. Healthy bone marrow donors made up the donor group.

The chain is built from TRBV28 and TRBJ2-2; the match to TRBD1 covers 9 bases. The specimen sequenced was PBMCs. The clonotype comes from a woman aged 45-59 years in good health and CMV-seronegative. Here the CDR3 reads CASSLRDREAGELFF. DNA of the CDR3: TGTGCCAGCAGCCTCCGGGACAGGGAAGCCGGGGAGCTGTTTTTT.